The 7 T cell receptor beta chains reported below all come from one sample, sequenced in a study of liver allograft versus peripheral blood T cells. Study summary: In transplanted livers, T cell receptor repertoires were compared with those found in the recipients' peripheral blood.

TCRdb recomputed calls from the reads with MiXCR, one row per CDR3 protein. The sample lists roughly 110 distinct CDR3 sequences, 20% occurring once. Receptors originate from a human patient who had a liver transplant. Some of the T cells may derive from the graft donor.

This clonotype is deemed hyperexpanded (1% or more). The chain is built from TRBV6-6 and TRBJ1-2; D might be TRBD1 (5 bases). Germline V CDR1 and CDR2: MNHNY, SVGAGI (reference sequence). The V gene lost 7 bases and the J gene lost 7 bases, with 13 bases spanning the gap. CDR3 size: 12 residues. CDR3 DNA sequence: TGTGCCAGCACCACTGGGGGGGTTGGCTACACCTTC. As protein: CASTTGGVGYTF.

This clonotype qualifies as hyperexpanded. The chain uses TRBV27 and TRBJ2-1; TRBD1 matches 8 bases. The V gene's germline CDR1 is MNHEY and CDR2 SMNVEV (reference sequence). This CDR3 contains 16 residues. Trimming cost V 5 bases and J 6 bases; bases outside gene matches: 12. The CDR3 nucleotides are TGTGCCAGCAGTCTCCGGGACAGGCCAACCTCCAATGAGCAGTTCTTC. It is translated as CASSLRDRPTSNEQFF.

By frequency in the sample, this clonotype is large. V gene TRBV6-1 combines with J gene TRBJ2-1; D is unclear. Germline CDR1 is MNHNS and CDR2 is SASEGT. The CDR3 contains 12 residues. V gave up 10 bases and J gave up 5 bases, with 12 bases separating them. This chain's CDR3 is CATSPRNNEQFF. The CDR3 DNA sequence: TGTGCCACCTCTCCACGGAACAATGAGCAGTTCTTC.

In its sample, this clonotype is large (0.1 to 1%). The chain uses TRBV6-1 and TRBJ2-2; possibly TRBD1 for D (6 bases). Looked up from germline, CDR1 is MNHNS and CDR2 is SASEGT. The CDR3 runs to 15 residues. V lost 0 bases and J 6 bases, leaving 11 bases between the germline ends. The CDR3 reads CASSEASGDPGELFF. The DNA for the CDR3 is TGTGCCAGCAGTGAAGCCTCAGGGGATCCCGGGGAGCTGTTTTTT.

This chain links TRBV6-2 or TRBV6-3 with TRBJ1-4; D gene uncertain. V lost 2 bases and J lost 11, with 18 bases in between. The CDR3 is 15 amino acids. Per germline, CDR1 MNHEY and CDR2 SVGEGT. The CDR3 protein is CASSYEGSTVGKLFF. The CDR3 DNA reads TGTGCCAGCAGTTACGAGGGCAGCACCGTTGGGAAACTGTTTTTT.

By sample share, this clonotype is large. The chain is built from TRBV6-2 or TRBV6-3 and TRBJ1-6; D remains unclear. This CDR3 comprises 19 residues. CDR1 is MNHEY and CDR2 is SVGEGT in the germline V gene. Trimming removed 0 bases from V and 7 bases from J, with 22 bases in between. CDR3 DNA sequence: TGTGCCAGCAGTTACTCGAGGATCCAGGCCCTTAATCGGAATTCACCCCTCCACTTT. Translating it yields CASSYSRIQALNRNSPLHF.

The gene calls are TRBV4-2 and TRBJ1-4, with 9 bases lining up with TRBD1. CDR1 and CDR2 (germline): LGHNA, YNFKEQ. V lost 9 bases and J lost 8; bases outside the gene matches: 13. There are 15 residues in the CDR3. The CDR3 coding sequence is TGTGCCAGTGAAACAGGGGGCGGCCCGCCAGAAAAACTGTTTTTT. Translated: CASETGGGPPEKLFF.